This T cell receptor beta chain derives from a study of blood T cell repertoires in COVID-19 (dated by TCRdb to 2019 to 2021). Notes on the research overall: The collaborator samples originated in the United States, Italy and Spain and spanned the acute and convalescent phases of COVID-19. The material from the prospective study consisted of cDNA or gDNA derived from T cells, B-cell-depleted T cells, or PBMCs. The sample metadata nearly always contained a de-identified subject ID, COVID-19 status, age in years and sex. HLA class I and class II types, where available, came from metadata supplied by the sample provider rather than from assay-based typing. Samples were obtained from the ongoing ImmuneRACE study (first 160 participants) and from some 1,200 subjects provided by 6 global collaborators. The repertoires were made available in a free public database intended to serve as a resource for research on the immune response to SARS-CoV-2. Subjects who had been exposed to COVID-19, were actively infected with it, or had recovered from it provided the deeply sampled blood TCRbeta repertoires that made up the dataset. Paper-wide results and their limitations: The amount of clinical and demographic metadata varied by source and participant and was provided uncurated.

In regard to this clone: Its antigen remains unidentified. The record has no base qualities; no much larger clone is one base away.

In Seattle, one collaborating source enrolled patients while the infection was active and tracked those patients longitudinally over the course of disease. Whole blood was collected in K2EDTA tubes by collaborating institutions according to the institutions' own protocols. For TCRbeta analysis, collaborators shipped samples in one of three forms: frozen whole blood, isolated PBMCs, or DNA extracted from either of those sample types. TCRbeta CDR3 regions were amplified from genomic DNA using the immunoSEQ Assay, a bias-controlled multiplex PCR. The published analysis was carried out like this. Nucleated cell counts per sample were estimated from amplification of reference gene primers within the assay. Sequence reads were collapsed and filtered to measure the absolute abundance of every unique TCRbeta CDR3 rearrangement. For each sample, productive Simpson clonality was calculated by taking the square root of Simpson's diversity index across productive rearrangements. The table was pulled from immuneACCESS by TCRdb, which kept in-frame rearrangements only. Such tables lose some clones; where checked, under half of the loss comes from unresolved V genes, and the rest has no known cause. The DNA gave D and trimming, while V, J and clone size come from that table. Here the sample has roughly 210,000 clones; less than 90% occur a single time. In total, the top ten clones hold 10% to 13% of the sample.

V gives up 2 bases and J gives up 1 base, and the segment between their germline ends measures 7 bases. Including cysteine and phenylalanine, the CDR3 has 14 amino acids. The CDR3 DNA has 42 bases and is translated from base 1. The CDR1 and CDR2 encoded by the germline V gene are MNHNS and SASEGT. The chain is encoded by TRBV6-1 joined to TRBJ2-3; no D segment can be confidently identified. The TCR sequence derives from a woman older than 75 with COVID-19, enrolled during active disease. The sequencing sample was made of peripheral blood. Here the CDR3 is given as CASSELDGTDTQYF. The bases read TGTGCCAGCAGTGAACTAGATGGCACAGATACGCAGTATTTT.